Each of the 5 T cell receptor beta chains below was sequenced from the same sample in a study of graft-versus-host responses after intestinal transplantation (dated by TCRdb to about 2021). The method was the immunoSEQ multiplex PCR assay. As stored in TCRdb, this immuneACCESS dataset retains in-frame rearrangements with V and J assigned. A fraction of the clones does not appear; measured against another copy, unresolved V genes explain less than half of the discrepancy, and the remainder lacks a known reason. Here the sample has 90,000 to 150,000 clones; 90% to 95% occur a single time. Around 0.12% of the sample rests with the top ten. This sample's time point label indicates: cells obtained before transplantation from donor or recipient. No cognate antigen is known for these TCRs. This specimen was unstimulated CD4+ T cells sorted from spleen or lymph node cells, taken before intestinal transplant. The receptor source for this set is a human donor who received an intestinal transplant.

The V and J genes are TRBV5-6 and TRBJ2-5; TRBD2 matches 7 bases. With V trimmed by 0 bases and J by 3 bases, 5 bases remained unmatched. Germline V CDR1 and CDR2: SGHDT, YYEEEE. The CDR3 has 15 amino acids. The CDR3 DNA is TGTGCCAGCAGCTTGGTGTCTAGCGGAAAAGAGACCCAGTACTTC. Its protein product is CASSLVSSGKETQYF.

This clone was seen a single time. The rearrangement joins TRBV18 to TRBJ2-3; D is perhaps TRBD1 or TRBD2 (5 bases each). Germline CDR1 KGHSH, CDR2 LQKENI. This CDR3 is built from 15 residues. V was pared by 5 bases and J by 0 bases, with 12 bases between. The CDR3 reads CASSWDGSSTDTQYF. The CDR3 region has the DNA TGTGCCAGCTCATGGGACGGCTCTAGCACAGATACGCAGTATTTT.

This clone was found once. The rearrangement uses TRBV2 and TRBJ2-1; the D gene is possibly TRBD2 (5 bases). V dropped 2 bases and J dropped 9 bases, with 17 bases sitting between them. CDR3 length equals 15 residues. CDR1 is SNHLY, CDR2 FYNNEI, per germline. The CDR3 sequence: CASSERGPSQGEQFF. Here the CDR3 DNA reads TGTGCCAGCAGTGAAAGAGGCCCTAGCCAAGGTGAGCAGTTCTTC. The entire variable domain, with the rest obtained from reference TRBV2 and TRBJ2-1, is as follows: EPEVTQTPSHQVTQMGQEVILRCVPISNHLYFYWYRQILGQKVEFLVSFYNNEISEKSEIFDDQFSVERPDGSNFTLKIRSTKLEDSAMYFCASSERGPSQGEQFFGPGTRLTVL.

Only one count was recorded for this clone. The chain has TRBV19 and TRBJ1-2; D unclear. CDR1 and CDR2 (germline): LNHDA, SQIVND (reference sequence). Trimming shortened V by 1 base and J by 7 bases, and 13 bases separated the two germline ends. The CDR3 runs 14 residues. The CDR3 spells CASSIAGSDGGYTF. The CDR3 bases are TGTGCCAGTAGTATAGCAGGAAGCGACGGTGGCTACACCTTC. Supplemented by reference TRBV19 and TRBJ1-2, the full variable domain reads DGGITQSPKYLFRKEGQNVTLSCEQNLNHDAMYWYRQDPGQGLRLIYYSQIVNDFQKGDIAEGYSVSREKKESFPLTVTSAQKNPTAFYLCASSIAGSDGGYTFGSGTRLTVV.

This clone showed up just a few times. The chain uses TRBV11-3 and TRBJ2-5; D possibly uses TRBD1 or TRBD2 (5 bases each). The germline CDR1 and CDR2 sequences are SGHNT and YENEEA. This CDR3 is built from 15 residues. Trimming pared 1 base from V and 7 bases from J, leaving 16 bases between. CDR3 in DNA: TGTGCCAGCAGCTTAGGTACTGGGGGTCCGGGGACCCAGTACTTC. Encoded protein: CASSLGTGGPGTQYF.